This record covers a single TCR beta chain. Its cognate antigen is unknown. This sample was taken from a study of blood T cells in healthy people across ages. The authors ran a second PCR of roughly 6 to 12 cycles using a sample-barcoded 5' primer and a J-beta primer mix. TCRdb fed the 5' RACE reads into MiXCR, producing one record per CDR3 protein. The sample has hundreds of thousands of distinct CDR3 sequences, roughly 53% seen once. Samples each yielded at least 5 micrograms of total RNA. Germline V lookup: CDR1 MNHEY, CDR2 SMNVEV (reference sequence). Deletions cut 4 bases from V and 3 bases from J, with 9 bases between. The CDR3 has 13 residues. Study-wide points: Strong correlation was found linking TCR beta diversity to naive T cell percentage.

The chain carries TRBV27 and TRBJ2-5; a possible D gene is TRBD2 (5 bases). Material: blood. The source is a man aged 60-69 years in good health. The CDR3 loop reads CASSYTGKETQYF. Written as DNA, the CDR3 is TGTGCCAGCAGTTATACGGGAAAAGAGACCCAGTACTTC.